A single T cell receptor (beta chain) is shown here with its context. The antigen is unknown. Germline is not matched at one junction end, which may reflect a read error. CDR1 is GTSNPN, CDR2 SVGIG, per germline (reference sequence). The CDR3 sequence is 12 residues long. RNA was extracted from bulk tissue without any cell sorting. Three rounds of nested PCR, following a modified ARM-PCR protocol, produced the TCRbeta library. TCRdb processed the multiplex PCR reads anew with MiXCR; each CDR3 protein has one entry. The sample lists around 200,000 distinct CDR3 sequences, around 71% occurring once. The data derive from a study of tumor and adjacent non-tumor tissue in lung cancer. About the research overall: Some 3.9 million productive TCRbeta reads were obtained per sample on average.

Study outcomes and limitations: Tumor tissue had significantly higher TCR diversity than normal lung.

The sample was lung tumor tissue. The source of this sequence is a man in his sixties with non-small cell lung cancer. V usage is TRBV30 and J usage is TRBJ2-1, with no clear D. The CDR3 DNA sequence: TGTGCCTGGAGTGCAGTAGACAATGAGCAGTTCTTT. This translates into CAWSAVDNEQFF.